This T cell receptor beta chain was sequenced in a study of shared clonotypes between healthy human individuals. The wider study: Those who served as donors were a couple of women and three men between the ages of 18 and 49.

The CDR3 has 13 amino acids. The data were produced by immunoSEQ multiplex PCR, yet TCRdb's version contains in-frame clones alone and is incomplete. The table includes 530,000 or so clones, about 80% detected once. This receptor was identified in a woman in her thirties or forties in good health. Some clones in this sample may be carry-over from other donors' samples. The V and J genes are TRBV21-1 and TRBJ1-1. TRBV21-1 has pseudogene status. The sample consisted of PBMCs. The DNA for the CDR3 is TGTGCCAGCACCAAGAGGGGGAACACTGAAGCTTTCTTT. The encoded protein is CASTKRGNTEAFF.